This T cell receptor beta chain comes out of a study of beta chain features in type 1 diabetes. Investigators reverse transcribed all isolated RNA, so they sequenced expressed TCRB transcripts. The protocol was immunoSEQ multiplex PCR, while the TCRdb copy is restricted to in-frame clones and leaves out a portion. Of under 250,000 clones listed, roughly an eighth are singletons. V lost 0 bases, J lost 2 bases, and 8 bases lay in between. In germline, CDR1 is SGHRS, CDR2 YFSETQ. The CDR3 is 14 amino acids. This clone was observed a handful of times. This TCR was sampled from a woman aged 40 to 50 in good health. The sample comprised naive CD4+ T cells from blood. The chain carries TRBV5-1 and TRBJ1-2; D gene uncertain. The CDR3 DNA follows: TGCGCCAGCAGCTTGGAGTCAGCGAACTATGGCTACACCTTC. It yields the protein CASSLESANYGYTF.